The clone carrying this TCR beta chain came up a few times. Antigen specificity is unknown. The CDR3 extends over 19 amino acids. The sample is drawn from a study of T cell responses to AZD1222 COVID-19 vaccine. Findings of the study overall: Two doses of AZD1222 preceded a rise in Spike-specific TCR breadth and depth.

Produced via immunoSEQ multiplex PCR; TCRdb's table is partial and in-frame only. The data contain about 130,000 clones, around 83% of them singletons. This TCR was recovered from an adult in good health. V and J are TRBV21-1 and TRBJ2-2; TRBD2 reflects the table's D call only, with no check against the DNA. TRBV21-1 is annotated as a pseudogene. Sequenced material: peripheral blood, taken on day 0 of AZD1222 vaccination. In DNA, the CDR3 is TGTGCCAGCAGCGACCCCGGGACTAGCGGGGGCCCGAACACCGGGGAGCTGTTTTTT. Its translation is CASSDPGTSGGPNTGELFF.